These 6 T cell receptor beta chains were all obtained from the same sample, sequenced in a study of CD8 T cells in ankylosing spondylitis. TCRdb recomputed calls from the 5' RACE reads with MiXCR, one row per CDR3 protein. The table shows some 270,000 distinct CDR3 sequences, with over 15% occurring only once. Sequencing was performed on blood, either unsorted or a sorted T cell fraction (not recorded which). These receptors were collected from a male donor with ankylosing spondylitis or in good health (not recorded which).

This clonotype was detected only a few times. CDR3 bases: TGTGCCAGCAGTTACTCGCTGGGGCAGTACGAGCAGTACTTC. Its protein product is CASSYSLGQYEQYF. This chain links TRBV6-5 with TRBJ2-7, with D possibly being TRBD1 (5 bases). V gave up 0 bases and J gave up 4 bases, with 10 bases separating them. The CDR3 loop spans 14 amino acids. The germline gives CDR1 MNHEY, CDR2 SVGAGI.

The rearrangement uses TRBV18 and TRBJ2-3; TRBD1 agrees at 7 bases. Looked up from germline, CDR1 is KGHSH and CDR2 is LQKENI. V gave up 3 bases and J gave up 2 bases; unmatched junction bases: 11. CDR3 length: 17 amino acids. Here the CDR3 reads CASSPPGQADYTDTQYF. The CDR3, as DNA: TGTGCCAGCTCACCTCCTGGACAGGCGGATTACACAGATACGCAGTATTTT.

This clonotype showed up just a few times. This rearrangement joins TRBV10-3 to TRBJ1-1, with TRBD1 identical over 7 bases. V lost 0 bases and J lost 4; bases outside the gene matches: 8. The CDR3 sequence is 16 residues long. The germline V gene encodes CDR1 ENHRY and CDR2 SYGVKD. The CDR3 sequence: CAISESPQGLTTEAFF. The CDR3, as DNA: TGTGCCATCAGTGAGTCGCCACAGGGGCTAACCACTGAAGCTTTCTTT.

Only a few counts were recorded for this clonotype. J is TRBJ2-1 and V is TRBV19; TRBD1 matches at 8 bases. V was pared by 3 bases and J by 7 bases, with 5 bases of the junction left unmatched. Per germline, CDR1 LNHDA and CDR2 SQIVND (reference sequence). The CDR3 contains 14 residues. The CDR3 coding sequence is TGTGCCAGTAGTATCGGGCAGGGGGCGAATGAGCAGTTCTTC. Protein sequence: CASSIGQGANEQFF.

This clonotype was counted a few times. This sequence joins TRBV9 and TRBJ2-7; D is tentatively TRBD1 or TRBD2 (5 bases each). CDR1 is SGDLS, CDR2 YYNGEE, per germline. V lost 3 bases and J 5 bases, leaving 15 bases between the germline ends. The CDR3 covers 14 residues. The CDR3 bases are TGTGCCAGCAGCGCGGGTGGGGACCACCACGAGCAGTACTTC. Its protein is CASSAGGDHHEQYF.

The chain has TRBV5-1 and TRBJ2-7; no clear D gene. This CDR3 has 14 residues. The V end was cut by 0 bases, the J end by 0 bases, with 7 bases between. Germline loops: CDR1 SGHRS, CDR2 YFSETQ. The CDR3 DNA reads TGCGCCAGCAGCTTGGATGGCAACTCCTACGAGCAGTACTTC. Translated, it gives CASSLDGNSYEQYF.